This T cell receptor beta chain appears in the sequencing data of a study of shared clonotypes between healthy human individuals. CDR3 size: 17 residues. Trimming removed 4 bases from V and 4 bases from J; junction bases left unmatched: 9. The germline CDR1 and CDR2 sequences are SEHNR and FQNEAQ (reference sequence). Produced via immunoSEQ multiplex PCR; TCRdb's table is partial and in-frame only. The data contain more than 550,000 clones, 90% of them singletons. The chain links TRBV7-9 to TRBJ2-2; 10 bases map to TRBD1. Material for sequencing was memory CD8+ T cells from PBMCs. Subset specified: CD45RO+ cells pooled with CCR7-negative TemRA cells. The TCR originated in a man younger than 30 in good health. Some clones in this sample may be carry-over from other donors' samples. The CDR3 is CASSSTGGILGTGELFF. DNA of the CDR3: TGTGCCAGCAGCTCGACAGGGGGCATTTTGGGCACCGGGGAGCTGTTTTTT.